The 4 T cell receptor beta chains below were found in one sample sequenced in a study of T cell changes during pregnancy in multiple sclerosis. Clones were sequenced by immunoSEQ multiplex PCR, and TCRdb holds only the in-frame ones, with some missing. The repertoire includes tens of thousands of clones, approximately 92% of them detected once, and approximately 0.72% sits in the top ten. This specimen consisted of CD4+ T cells from peripheral blood mononuclear cells, obtained in the third trimester of pregnancy. All receptors derive from a female donor with multiple sclerosis, enrolled in a pregnancy study.

This rearrangement joins TRBV9 to TRBJ2-1; 8 bases align to TRBD1. The germline gives CDR1 SGDLS, CDR2 YYNGEE. The CDR3 totals 15 residues. Trimming at V came to 3 bases and at J to 6 bases, leaving 8 bases not matched to a gene. Written as DNA, the CDR3 is TGTGCCAGCAGCGCCGGGACAGGCAGGGGCAATGAGCAGTTCTTC. This sequence encodes CASSAGTGRGNEQFF.

This clone came up once. The V and J genes are TRBV9 and TRBJ1-2, with 8 positions matching TRBD1. The junction had 12 bases not matched to a gene; V was cut back by 6 bases and J by 8 bases. The CDR3 runs to 14 residues. CDR1 is SGDLS and CDR2 is YYNGEE in the germline V gene. As DNA, the CDR3 is TGTGCCAGCACCGCAGGGGGCGACTATCGAGGCTACACCTTC. Translating it yields CASTAGGDYRGYTF. Using reference TRBV9 and TRBJ1-2 for the parts outside the CDR3, the full variable domain is DSGVTQTPKHLITATGQRVTLRCSPRSGDLSVYWYQQSLDQGLQFLIQYYNGEERAKGNILERFSAQQFPDLHSELNLSSLELGDSALYFCASTAGGDYRGYTFGSGTRLTVV.

V usage is TRBV7-3 and J usage is TRBJ2-2; 12 positions agree with TRBD2. The germline gives CDR1 SGHTA, CDR2 FQGTGA. After removal of 10 bases from V and 5 bases from J, the junction contained 8 bases not matched to a gene. The CDR3 is made up of 15 amino acids. DNA for the CDR3: TGTGCCATCCGACTAGCGGGAGTCAGAACCGGGGAGCTGTTTTTT. Translating gives CAIRLAGVRTGELFF.

The chain employs TRBV2 and TRBJ2-3; 7 bases are a match to TRBD2. Germline V CDR1 and CDR2: SNHLY, FYNNEI. J gave up 1 base and V 8 bases, and 6 bases lay outside the gene matches. The CDR3 is 14 residues long. CDR3 sequence reads: CASGGEGGTDTQYF. CDR3 coding DNA: TGTGCCAGCGGGGGGGAGGGAGGCACAGATACGCAGTATTTT.